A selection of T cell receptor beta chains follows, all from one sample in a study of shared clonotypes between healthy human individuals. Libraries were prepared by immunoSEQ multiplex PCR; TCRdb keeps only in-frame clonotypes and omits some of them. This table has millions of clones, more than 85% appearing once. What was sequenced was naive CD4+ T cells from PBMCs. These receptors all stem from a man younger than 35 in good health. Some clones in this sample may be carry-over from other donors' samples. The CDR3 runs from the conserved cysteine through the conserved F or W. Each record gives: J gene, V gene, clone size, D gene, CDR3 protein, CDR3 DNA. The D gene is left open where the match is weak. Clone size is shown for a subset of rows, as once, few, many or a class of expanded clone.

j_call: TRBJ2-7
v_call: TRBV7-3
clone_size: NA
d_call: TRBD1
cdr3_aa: CASSLVQGGEQYF
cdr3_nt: TGTGCCAGCAGCTTAGTACAGGGGGGCGAGCAGTACTTC

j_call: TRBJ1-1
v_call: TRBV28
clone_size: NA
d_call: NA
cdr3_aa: CASTSIEGTEAFF
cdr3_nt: TGTGCCAGCACGAGTATCGAAGGGACTGAAGCTTTCTTT

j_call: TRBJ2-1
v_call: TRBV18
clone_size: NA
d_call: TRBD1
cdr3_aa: CASSATGTGGNEQFF
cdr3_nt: TGTGCCAGCTCAGCTACCGGGACAGGGGGCAATGAGCAGTTCTTC

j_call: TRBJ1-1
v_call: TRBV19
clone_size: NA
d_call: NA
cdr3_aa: CASSIGGSTEAFF
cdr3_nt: TGTGCCAGTAGTATCGGGGGCTCGACTGAAGCTTTCTTT

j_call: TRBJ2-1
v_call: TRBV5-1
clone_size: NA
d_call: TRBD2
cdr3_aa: CASSLGVAGARDEQFF
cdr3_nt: TGCGCCAGCAGCTTGGGAGTAGCGGGAGCACGGGATGAGCAGTTCTTC

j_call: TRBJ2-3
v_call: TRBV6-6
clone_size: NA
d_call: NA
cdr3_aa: CASSSRDTQYF
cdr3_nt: TGTGCCAGCAGTTCGAGGGATACGCAGTATTTT

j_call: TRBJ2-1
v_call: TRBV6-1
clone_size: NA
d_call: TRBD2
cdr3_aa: CASSQGLADEQFF
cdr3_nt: TGTGCCAGCAGTCAAGGACTAGCCGATGAGCAGTTCTTC

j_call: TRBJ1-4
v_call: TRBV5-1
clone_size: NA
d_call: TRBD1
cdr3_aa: CASRLSPGTGEEKLFF
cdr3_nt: TGCGCCAGCAGACTAAGCCCCGGGACAGGGGAGGAAAAACTGTTTTTT

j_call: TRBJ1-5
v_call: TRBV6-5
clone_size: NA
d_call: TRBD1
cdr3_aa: CASRAGGGQPQHF
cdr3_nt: TGTGCCAGCAGGGCAGGGGGCGGTCAGCCCCAGCATTTT

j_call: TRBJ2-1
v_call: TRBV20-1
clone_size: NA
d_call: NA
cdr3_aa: CSAHRRTEQFF
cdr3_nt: TGCAGTGCTCACAGACGGACTGAGCAGTTCTTC

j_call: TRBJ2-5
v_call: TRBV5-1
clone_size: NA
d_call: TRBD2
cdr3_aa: CASRYGLAGEETQYF
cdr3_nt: TGCGCCAGCCGCTACGGACTAGCGGGAGAAGAGACCCAGTACTTC

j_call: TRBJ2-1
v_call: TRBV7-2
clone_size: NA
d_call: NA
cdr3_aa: CASSHEGGSPYNEQFF
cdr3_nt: TGTGCCAGCAGCCACGAGGGGGGATCGCCCTACAATGAGCAGTTCTTC

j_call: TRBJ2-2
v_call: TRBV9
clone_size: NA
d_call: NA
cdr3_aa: CASSVGGTNTGELFF
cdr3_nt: TGTGCCAGCAGCGTAGGGGGTACGAACACCGGGGAGCTGTTTTTT

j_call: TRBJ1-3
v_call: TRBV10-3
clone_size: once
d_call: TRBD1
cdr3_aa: CAISESMGQATGNTIYF
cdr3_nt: TGTGCCATCAGTGAGTCGATGGGACAGGCTACTGGAAACACCATATATTTT

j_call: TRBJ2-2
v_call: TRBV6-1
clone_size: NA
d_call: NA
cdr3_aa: CASSENRGTGELFF
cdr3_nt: TGTGCCAGCAGTGAAAACCGGGGAACCGGGGAGCTGTTTTTT

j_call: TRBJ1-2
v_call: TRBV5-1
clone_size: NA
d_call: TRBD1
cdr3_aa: CASSMTGDSNYGYTF
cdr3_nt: TGCGCCAGCAGCATGACAGGGGATTCCAACTATGGCTACACCTTC

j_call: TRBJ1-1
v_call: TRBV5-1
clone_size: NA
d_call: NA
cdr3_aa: CASSAGQTFNTEAFF
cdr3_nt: TGCGCCAGCAGCGCCGGACAGACGTTCAACACTGAAGCTTTCTTT

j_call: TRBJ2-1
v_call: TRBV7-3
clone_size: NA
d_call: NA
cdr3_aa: CASSLNSGAYNEQFF
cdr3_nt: TGTGCCAGCAGCTTAAATTCAGGTGCTTACAATGAGCAGTTCTTC

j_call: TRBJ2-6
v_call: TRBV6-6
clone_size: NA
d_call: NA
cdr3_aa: CATGGVAGANVLTF
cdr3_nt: TGTGCCACCGGGGGAGTCGCAGGGGCCAACGTCCTGACTTTC

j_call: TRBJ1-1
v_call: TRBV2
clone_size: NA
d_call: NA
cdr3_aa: CASADSLNTEAFF
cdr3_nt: TGTGCCAGCGCAGACAGTTTGAACACTGAAGCTTTCTTT

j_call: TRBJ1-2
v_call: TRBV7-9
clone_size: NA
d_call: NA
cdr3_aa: CASSFTRGAQGYTF
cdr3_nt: TGTGCCAGCAGCTTTACTCGGGGGGCACAAGGCTACACCTTC

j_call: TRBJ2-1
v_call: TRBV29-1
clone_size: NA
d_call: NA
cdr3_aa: CSVVGERKSSYNEQFF
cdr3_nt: TGCAGCGTTGTGGGGGAGCGGAAGAGCTCCTACAATGAGCAGTTCTTC

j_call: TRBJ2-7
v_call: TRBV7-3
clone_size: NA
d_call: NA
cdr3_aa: CASSPGIVTEQYF
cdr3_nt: TGTGCCAGCAGCCCAGGTATTGTAACCGAGCAGTACTTC

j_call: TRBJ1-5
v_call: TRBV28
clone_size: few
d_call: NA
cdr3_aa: CASSGNQPQHF
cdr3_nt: TGTGCCAGCAGTGGCAATCAGCCCCAGCATTTT

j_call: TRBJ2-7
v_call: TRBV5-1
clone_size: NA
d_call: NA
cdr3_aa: CASSLNSPYEQYF
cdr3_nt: TGCGCCAGCAGCTTGAACAGCCCCTACGAGCAGTACTTC

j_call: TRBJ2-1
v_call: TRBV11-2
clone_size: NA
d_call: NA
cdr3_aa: CASSLNGEQFF
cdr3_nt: TGTGCCAGCAGCTTAAATGGTGAGCAGTTCTTC

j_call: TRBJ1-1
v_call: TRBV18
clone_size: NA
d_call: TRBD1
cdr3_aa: CASSPVQGITEAFF
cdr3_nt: TGTGCCAGCTCACCAGTACAGGGGATCACTGAAGCTTTCTTT

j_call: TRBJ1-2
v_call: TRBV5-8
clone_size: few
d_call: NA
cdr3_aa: CASSLGRMAYGYTF
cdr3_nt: TGTGCCAGCAGCTTGGGACGGATGGCCTATGGCTACACCTTC

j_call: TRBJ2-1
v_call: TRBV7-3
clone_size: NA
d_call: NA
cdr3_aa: CASSFRGDSYNEQFF
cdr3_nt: TGTGCCAGCAGCTTTCGCGGGGACTCCTACAATGAGCAGTTCTTC

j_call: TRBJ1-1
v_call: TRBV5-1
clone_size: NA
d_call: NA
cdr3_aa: CASRQANTEAFF
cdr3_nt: TGCGCCAGCAGACAGGCGAACACTGAAGCTTTCTTT

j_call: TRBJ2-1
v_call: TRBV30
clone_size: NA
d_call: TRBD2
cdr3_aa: CAWGSGVYNEQFF
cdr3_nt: TGTGCCTGGGGGAGCGGGGTCTACAATGAGCAGTTCTTC

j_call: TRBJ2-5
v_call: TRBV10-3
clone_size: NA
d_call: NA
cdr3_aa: CAISDPFATETQYF
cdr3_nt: TGTGCCATCAGTGACCCTTTTGCAACCGAGACCCAGTACTTC